The sequence of this T cell receptor beta chain was determined in a study of CD8 T cells in ankylosing spondylitis. The V gene's germline CDR1 is DFQATT and CDR2 SNEGSKA (reference sequence). The ends were cut back, 4 bases at V and 0 bases at J, with 12 bases in the middle. The CDR3 extends over 14 amino acids. Quantitative 5'-RACE with molecular barcodes was used to make the TCR beta libraries. TCRdb re-derived calls from the 5' RACE reads in MiXCR, one entry per CDR3 protein. The sample holds some 350,000 distinct CDR3 sequences, 14% to 15% seen once. The sequence was collected from a male donor with ankylosing spondylitis or in good health (not recorded which). Sequencing was performed on blood, either unsorted or a sorted T cell fraction (not recorded which). The rearrangement links TRBV20-1 to TRBJ1-1; D unclear. The CDR3 sequence: CSAKVTYMNTEAFF. The CDR3 DNA reads TGCAGTGCTAAAGTGACTTATATGAACACTGAAGCTTTCTTT.